Listed below are T cell receptor beta chains from one sample, sequenced in a study of T cells in Graves' hyperthyroidism and ophthalmopathy. TCRdb used MiXCR to reprocess the multiplex PCR reads, holding one entry per CDR3 protein. The table includes under 400,000 distinct CDR3 sequences, 15% to 17% detected once. The sequencing sample was made of blood. These receptors were collected from a woman aged 18-35 years with Graves' hyperthyroidism that later progressed to Graves' ophthalmopathy. Both conserved end residues are part of each CDR3. The order of the fields is J gene, clone size, D gene, V gene, CDR3 protein, CDR3 DNA. The D gene is left open where the match is weak. For some rows the clone size is stated as once, few or many, or as a class when expanded; others skip it.

j_call: TRBJ2-2
clone_size: .
d_call: TRBD2
v_call: TRBV18
cdr3_aa: CASSPPRLSGRNTGELFF
cdr3_nt: TGTGCCAGCTCACCACCGCGGCTGAGCGGGAGGAACACCGGGGAGCTGTTTTTT

j_call: TRBJ2-5
clone_size: few
d_call: .
v_call: TRBV4-3
cdr3_aa: CASSQDIGVWETQYF
cdr3_nt: TGCGCCAGCAGCCAAGATATCGGAGTCTGGGAGACCCAGTACTTC

j_call: TRBJ2-1
clone_size: many
d_call: TRBD2
v_call: TRBV6-1
cdr3_aa: CASRPGLAGYNEQFF
cdr3_nt: TGTGCCAGCAGGCCGGGACTAGCGGGATACAATGAGCAGTTCTTC

j_call: TRBJ1-6
clone_size: .
d_call: TRBD1
v_call: TRBV5-4
cdr3_aa: CASSNRDRLYNSPLHF
cdr3_nt: TGTGCCAGCAGCAACCGGGACAGACTTTATAATTCACCCCTCCACTTT

j_call: TRBJ2-1
clone_size: few
d_call: .
v_call: TRBV3-1
cdr3_aa: CASSDRTGTFSYNEQFF
cdr3_nt: TGTGCCAGCAGCGACAGAACCGGGACTTTCTCTTACAATGAGCAGTTCTTC

j_call: TRBJ2-2
clone_size: once
d_call: .
v_call: TRBV6-2/TRBV6-3
cdr3_aa: CASSVPWGGFNTGELFF
cdr3_nt: TGTGCCAGCAGCGTCCCTTGGGGGGGCTTTAACACCGGGGAGCTGTTTTTT

j_call: TRBJ2-7
clone_size: many
d_call: .
v_call: TRBV12-3/TRBV12-4
cdr3_aa: CASSLGQGRGEQYF
cdr3_nt: TGTGCCAGCAGTTTAGGACAGGGACGGGGGGAGCAGTACTTC

j_call: TRBJ1-1
clone_size: many
d_call: .
v_call: TRBV10-2
cdr3_aa: CASRGSEAFF
cdr3_nt: TGCGCCAGCAGGGGGTCTGAAGCTTTCTTT

j_call: TRBJ2-5
clone_size: few
d_call: .
v_call: TRBV27
cdr3_aa: CASSFSGEIQETQYF
cdr3_nt: TGTGCCAGCTCGTTTTCGGGAGAGATTCAAGAGACCCAGTACTTC

j_call: TRBJ1-3
clone_size: few
d_call: .
v_call: TRBV5-6
cdr3_aa: CASSFSYRSGNTIYF
cdr3_nt: TGTGCCAGCAGCTTCTCATACAGGTCTGGAAACACCATATATTTT

j_call: TRBJ2-1
clone_size: many
d_call: .
v_call: TRBV7-3
cdr3_aa: CASSLTSSGYNEQFF
cdr3_nt: TGTGCCAGCAGCTTAACAAGTAGCGGATACAATGAGCAGTTCTTC

j_call: TRBJ1-3
clone_size: .
d_call: TRBD1
v_call: TRBV9
cdr3_aa: CASSVGTGPGNTIYF
cdr3_nt: TGTGCCAGCAGCGTGGGGACAGGGCCCGGAAACACCATATATTTT

j_call: TRBJ2-1
clone_size: many
d_call: .
v_call: TRBV7-6
cdr3_aa: CASSLGGFSYNEQFF
cdr3_nt: TGTGCCAGCAGCTTAGGGGGGTTCTCCTACAATGAGCAGTTCTTC

j_call: TRBJ2-7
clone_size: few
d_call: TRBD2
v_call: TRBV4-1
cdr3_aa: CASSRFSGRPTYEQYF
cdr3_nt: TGCGCCAGCAGCCGGTTTAGCGGGAGACCTACCTACGAGCAGTACTTC

j_call: TRBJ2-7
clone_size: .
d_call: .
v_call: TRBV6-2/TRBV6-3
cdr3_aa: CASSYLGPPYEQYF
cdr3_nt: TGTGCCAGCAGTTACCTTGGACCCCCCTACGAGCAGTACTTC

j_call: TRBJ2-2
clone_size: few
d_call: TRBD2
v_call: TRBV7-9
cdr3_aa: CASSSTSGRLTGELFF
cdr3_nt: TGTGCCAGCAGCTCTACTAGCGGGAGGCTCACCGGGGAGCTGTTTTTT